This T cell receptor beta chain was found in a study of cytomegalovirus exposure and HLA in healthy donors. As for the study in general: In a previous analysis, some 120 million unique TCR beta sequences were found from some 200 million T cells. The Caucasian-associated ancestry cluster contained roughly four fifths of the 300 to 400 genotyped donors. Study results and limitations: A prior analysis recorded that most TCR beta V segments were productive about 90% or about 30% of the time.

Regarding this clone: Its antigen is unidentified.

It was with 60 Vbeta and 13 Jbeta primers that the PCR ran. Sequencing used immunoSEQ multiplex PCR; TCRdb keeps in-frame clones, though not all of them. The repertoire consists of about 150,000 clones, with over 70% occurring once and the leading ten covering 2.5% to 4%. The V and J ends lost 3 bases and 7 bases, in that order; junction bases with no gene match: 6. CDR3 length: 15 residues. Germline-derived CDR1 and CDR2 are MNHNY and SVGAGI (reference sequence). The sequenced material came from PBMCs. V and J are TRBV6-6 and TRBJ1-3; 10 bases align to TRBD1. The origin of this receptor is a woman aged 50 to 60 in good health and CMV-seropositive. CDR3 DNA: TGTGCCAGCAGTTATGTCCCGGGACAGGGGAACACCATATATTTT. Amino acid sequence: CASSYVPGQGNTIYF.